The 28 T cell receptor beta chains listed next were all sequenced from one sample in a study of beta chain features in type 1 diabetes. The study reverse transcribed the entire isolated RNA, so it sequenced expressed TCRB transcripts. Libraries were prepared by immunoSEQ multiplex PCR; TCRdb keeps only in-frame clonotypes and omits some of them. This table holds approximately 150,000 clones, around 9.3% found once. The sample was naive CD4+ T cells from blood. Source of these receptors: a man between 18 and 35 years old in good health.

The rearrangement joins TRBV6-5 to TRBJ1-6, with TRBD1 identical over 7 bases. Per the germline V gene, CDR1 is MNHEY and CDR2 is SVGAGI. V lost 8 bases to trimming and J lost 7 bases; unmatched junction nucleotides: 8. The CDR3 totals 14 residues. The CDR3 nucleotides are TGTGCCAGCCAGAGAACAGGGGTAAATTCACCCCTCCACTTT. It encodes CASQRTGVNSPLHF.

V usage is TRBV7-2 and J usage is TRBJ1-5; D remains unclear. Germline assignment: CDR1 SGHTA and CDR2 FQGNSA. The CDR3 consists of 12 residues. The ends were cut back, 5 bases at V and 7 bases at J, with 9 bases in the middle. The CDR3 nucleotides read TGTGCCAGCAGCCAGACTGGACAGCCCCAGCATTTT. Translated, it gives CASSQTGQPQHF.

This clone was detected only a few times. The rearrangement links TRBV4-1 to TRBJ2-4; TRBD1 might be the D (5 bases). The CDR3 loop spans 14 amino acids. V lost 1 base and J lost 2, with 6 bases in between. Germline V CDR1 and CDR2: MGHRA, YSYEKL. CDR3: CASSQGQPKNIQYF. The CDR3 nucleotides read TGCGCCAGCAGCCAAGGACAGCCCAAAAACATTCAGTACTTC.

This CDR3 is CASSPRGDSNEKLFF. As DNA, the CDR3 is TGTGCCAGCAGCCCCAGGGGGGACAGTAATGAAAAACTGTTTTTT. The V call is TRBV9, the J call TRBJ1-4; 7 bases align to TRBD1. Trimming removed 4 bases from V and 4 bases from J; junction bases left unmatched: 7. The CDR3 consists of 15 residues. Germline loops: CDR1 SGDLS, CDR2 YYNGEE.

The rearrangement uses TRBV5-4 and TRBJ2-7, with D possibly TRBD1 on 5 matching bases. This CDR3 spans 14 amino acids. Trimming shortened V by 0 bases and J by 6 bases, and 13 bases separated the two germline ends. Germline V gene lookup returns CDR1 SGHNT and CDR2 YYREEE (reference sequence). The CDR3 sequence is CASSLVGVRSEQYF. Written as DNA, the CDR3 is TGTGCCAGCAGCTTGGTAGGGGTAAGGAGCGAGCAGTACTTC.

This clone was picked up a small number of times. CDR3 in amino acids: CASRPTGSNYGYTF. The CDR3 bases are TGCGCCAGCCGACCTACAGGGTCTAACTATGGCTACACCTTC. The rearrangement joins TRBV5-1 to TRBJ1-2, with D tentatively TRBD1 (6 bases). Germline CDR1 and CDR2: SGHRS and YFSETQ. The V gene lost 7 bases and the J gene lost 0 bases, with 13 bases spanning the gap. This CDR3 comprises 14 residues. The entire variable domain, with the rest obtained from reference TRBV5-1 and TRBJ1-2, is as follows: KAGVTQTPRYLIKTRGQQVTLSCSPISGHRSVSWYQQTPGQGLQFLFEYFSETQRNKGNFPGRFSGRQFSNSRSEMNVSTLELGDSALYLCASRPTGSNYGYTFGSGTRLTVV.

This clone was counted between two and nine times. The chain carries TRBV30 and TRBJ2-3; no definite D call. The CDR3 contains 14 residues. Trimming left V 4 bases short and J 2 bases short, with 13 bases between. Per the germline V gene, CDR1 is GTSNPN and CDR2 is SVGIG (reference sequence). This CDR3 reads CAWKRAPATDTQYF. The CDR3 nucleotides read TGTGCCTGGAAGCGAGCGCCCGCCACAGATACGCAGTATTTT.

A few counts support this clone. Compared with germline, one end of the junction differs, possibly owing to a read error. CDR3 amino acids: CASSDSTGDQPQHF. In DNA form, the CDR3 reads TGTGCCAGCAGTGACTCGACAGGGGATCAGCCCCAGCATTTT. V gene TRBV6-6 combines with J gene TRBJ1-5; 8 bases are shared with TRBD1. Germline CDR1 reads MNHNY; CDR2 reads SVGAGI (reference sequence). CDR3 length: 14 amino acids.

The CDR3 loop reads CASSQDRGTRPGELFF. Written as DNA, the CDR3 is TGCGCCAGCAGCCAAGATCGTGGGACTCGGCCCGGGGAGCTGTTTTTT. V gene TRBV4-3 combines with J gene TRBJ2-2; D may be TRBD2 (6 bases). Germline CDR1 reads LGHNA; CDR2 reads YSLEER. The CDR3 consists of 16 residues. With 0 bases removed from V and 6 bases from J, the gap between germline ends came to 14 bases.

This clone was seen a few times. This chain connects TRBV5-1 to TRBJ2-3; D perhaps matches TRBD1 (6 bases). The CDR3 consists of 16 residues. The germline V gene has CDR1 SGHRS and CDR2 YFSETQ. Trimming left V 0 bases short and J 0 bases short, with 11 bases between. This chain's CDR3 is CASSLAGQGSTDTQYF. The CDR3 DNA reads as TGCGCCAGCAGCTTGGCCGGGCAGGGGAGCACAGATACGCAGTATTTT.

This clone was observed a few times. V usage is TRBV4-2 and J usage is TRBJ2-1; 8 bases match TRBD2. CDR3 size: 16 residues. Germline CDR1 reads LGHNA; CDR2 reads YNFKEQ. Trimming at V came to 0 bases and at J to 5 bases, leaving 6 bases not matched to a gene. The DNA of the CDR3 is TGTGCCAGCAGCCAAGACACCAGCGGGGGCAACAATGAGCAGTTCTTC. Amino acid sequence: CASSQDTSGGNNEQFF.

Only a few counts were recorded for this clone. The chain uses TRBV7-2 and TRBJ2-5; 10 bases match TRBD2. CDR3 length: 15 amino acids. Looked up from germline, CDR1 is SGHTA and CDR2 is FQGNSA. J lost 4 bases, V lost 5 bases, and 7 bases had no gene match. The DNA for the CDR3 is TGTGCCAGCAGCACAGCGGGGGGGCCTGGAGAGACCCAGTACTTC. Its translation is CASSTAGGPGETQYF.

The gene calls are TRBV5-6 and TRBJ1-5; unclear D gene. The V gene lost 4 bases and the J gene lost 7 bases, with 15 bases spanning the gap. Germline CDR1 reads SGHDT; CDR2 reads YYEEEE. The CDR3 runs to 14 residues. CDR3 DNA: TGTGCCAGCAGCCTACGAAGCGCGGGGCAGCCCCAGCATTTT. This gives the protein CASSLRSAGQPQHF.

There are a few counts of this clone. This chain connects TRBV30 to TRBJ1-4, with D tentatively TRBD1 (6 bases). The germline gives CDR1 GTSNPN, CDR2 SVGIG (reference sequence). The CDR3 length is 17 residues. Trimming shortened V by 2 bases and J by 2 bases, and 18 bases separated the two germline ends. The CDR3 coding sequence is TGTGCCTGGAGTTCAGGCAGGGGAGTAGTCACTAATGAAAAACTGTTTTTT. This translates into CAWSSGRGVVTNEKLFF.

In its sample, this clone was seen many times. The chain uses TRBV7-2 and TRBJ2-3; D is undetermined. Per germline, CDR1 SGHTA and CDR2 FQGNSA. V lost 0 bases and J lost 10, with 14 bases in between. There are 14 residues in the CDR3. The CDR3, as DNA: TGTGCCAGCAGCTTAGCTGCTGTTCCGAGTGCGCAGTATTTT. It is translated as CASSLAAVPSAQYF.

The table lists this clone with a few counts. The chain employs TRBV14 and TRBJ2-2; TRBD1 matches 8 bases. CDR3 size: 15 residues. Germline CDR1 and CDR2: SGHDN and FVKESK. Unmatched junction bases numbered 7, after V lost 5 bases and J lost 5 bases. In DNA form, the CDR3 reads TGTGCCAGCAGCGACTGGACAGGGAAGACCGGGGAGCTGTTTTTT. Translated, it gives CASSDWTGKTGELFF.

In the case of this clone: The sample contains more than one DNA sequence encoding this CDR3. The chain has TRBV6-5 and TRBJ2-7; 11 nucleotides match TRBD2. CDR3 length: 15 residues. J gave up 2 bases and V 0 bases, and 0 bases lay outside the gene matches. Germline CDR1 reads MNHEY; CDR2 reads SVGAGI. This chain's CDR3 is CASSYSLAGAYEQYF. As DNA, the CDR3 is TGTGCCAGCAGTTACTCACTAGCGGGGGCCTACGAGCAGTACTTC.

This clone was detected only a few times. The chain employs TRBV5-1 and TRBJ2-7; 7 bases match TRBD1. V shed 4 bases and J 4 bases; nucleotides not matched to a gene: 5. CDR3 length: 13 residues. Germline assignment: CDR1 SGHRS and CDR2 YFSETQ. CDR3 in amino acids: CASSITGAYEQYF. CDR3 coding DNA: TGCGCCAGCAGCATAACAGGGGCGTACGAGCAGTACTTC.

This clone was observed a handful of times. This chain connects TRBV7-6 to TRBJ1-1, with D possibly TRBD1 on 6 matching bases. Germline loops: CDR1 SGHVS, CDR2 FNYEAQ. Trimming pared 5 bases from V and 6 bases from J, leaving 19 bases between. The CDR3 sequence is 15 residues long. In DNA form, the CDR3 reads TGTGCCAGCAGCCCCTTGGGACAATCGTCCGCTGAAGCTTTCTTT. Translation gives CASSPLGQSSAEAFF.

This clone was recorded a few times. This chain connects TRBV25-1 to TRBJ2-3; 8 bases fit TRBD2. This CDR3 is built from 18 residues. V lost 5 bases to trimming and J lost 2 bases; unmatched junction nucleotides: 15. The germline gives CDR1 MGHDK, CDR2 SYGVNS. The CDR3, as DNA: TGTGCCAGCAGTCCCAATATGGGGCGGGGGGCTTTCACAGATACGCAGTATTTT. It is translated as CASSPNMGRGAFTDTQYF. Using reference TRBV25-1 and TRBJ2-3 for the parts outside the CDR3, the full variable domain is EADIYQTPRYLVIGTGKKITLECSQTMGHDKMYWYQQDPGMELHLIHYSYGVNSTEKGDLSSESTVSRIRTEHFPLTLESARPSHTSQYLCASSPNMGRGAFTDTQYFGPGTRLTVL.

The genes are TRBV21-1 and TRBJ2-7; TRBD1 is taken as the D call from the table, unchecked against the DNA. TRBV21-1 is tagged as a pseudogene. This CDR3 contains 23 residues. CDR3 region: CASSKADPTKAEDREISLYEQYF. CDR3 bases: TGTGCCAGCAGCAAAGCTGATCCGACGAAAGCAGAAGACAGGGAAATATCCCTCTACGAGCAGTACTTC.

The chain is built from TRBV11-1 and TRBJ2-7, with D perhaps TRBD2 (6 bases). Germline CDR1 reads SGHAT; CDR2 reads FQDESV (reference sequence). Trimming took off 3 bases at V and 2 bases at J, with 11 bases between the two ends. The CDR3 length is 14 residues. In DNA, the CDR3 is TGTGCCAGCAGCTTTCGGAGGGCCACCTACGAGCAGTACTTC. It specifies CASSFRRATYEQYF.

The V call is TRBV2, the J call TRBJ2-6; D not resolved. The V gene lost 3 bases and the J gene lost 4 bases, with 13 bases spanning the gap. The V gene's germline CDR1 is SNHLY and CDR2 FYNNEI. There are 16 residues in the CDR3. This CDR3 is CASSDGSAMGANVLTF. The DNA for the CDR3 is TGTGCCAGCAGTGATGGCAGCGCTATGGGGGCCAACGTCCTGACTTTC.

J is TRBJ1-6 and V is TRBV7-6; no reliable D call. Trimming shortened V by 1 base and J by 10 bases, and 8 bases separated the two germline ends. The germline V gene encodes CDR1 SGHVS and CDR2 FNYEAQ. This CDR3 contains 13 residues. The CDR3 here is CASSLDRRSPLHF. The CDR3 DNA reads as TGTGCCAGCAGCTTAGACAGACGATCACCCCTCCACTTT.

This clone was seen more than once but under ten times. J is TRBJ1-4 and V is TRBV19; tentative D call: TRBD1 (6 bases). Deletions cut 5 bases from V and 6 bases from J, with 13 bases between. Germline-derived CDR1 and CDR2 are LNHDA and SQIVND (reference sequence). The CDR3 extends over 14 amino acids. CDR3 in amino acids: CASSLGQRHEKLFF. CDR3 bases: TGTGCCAGTAGTCTGGGACAACGGCATGAAAAACTGTTTTTT.

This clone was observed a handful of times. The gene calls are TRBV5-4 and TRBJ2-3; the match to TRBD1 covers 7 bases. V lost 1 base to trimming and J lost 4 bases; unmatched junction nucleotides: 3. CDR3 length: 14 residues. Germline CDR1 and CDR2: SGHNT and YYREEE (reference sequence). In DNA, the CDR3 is TGTGCCAGCAGCTTGAAGCAGGGGGCAGATACGCAGTATTTT. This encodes CASSLKQGADTQYF.

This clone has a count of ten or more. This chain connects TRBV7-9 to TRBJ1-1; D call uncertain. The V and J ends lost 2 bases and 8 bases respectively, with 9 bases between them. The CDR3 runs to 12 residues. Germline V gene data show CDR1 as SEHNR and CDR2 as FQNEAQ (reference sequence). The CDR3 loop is CASSLRDSEAFF. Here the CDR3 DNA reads TGTGCCAGCAGCTTACGTGACTCCGAAGCTTTCTTT. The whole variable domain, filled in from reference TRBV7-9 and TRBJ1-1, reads DTGVSQNPRHKITKRGQNVTFRCDPISEHNRLYWYRQTLGQGPEFLTYFQNEAQLEKSRLLSDRFSAERPKGSFSTLEIQRTEQGDSAMYLCASSLRDSEAFFGQGTRLTVV.

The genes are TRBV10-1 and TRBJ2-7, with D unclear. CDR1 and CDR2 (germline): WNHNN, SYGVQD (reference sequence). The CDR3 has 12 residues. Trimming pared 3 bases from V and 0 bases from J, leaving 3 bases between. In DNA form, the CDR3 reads TGCGCCAGCAGTGACAGCTCCTACGAGCAGTACTTC. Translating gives CASSDSSYEQYF.